Following are 14 T cell receptor beta chains from one sample sequenced in a study of T-cell reconstitution after alpha-beta-depleted transplantation in children. Molecular barcoding with unique molecular identifiers was used for the TCRbeta library. One entry per CDR3 protein, called by TCRdb with MiXCR from the PCR reads. Among 250,000 or so distinct CDR3 sequences listed, 20% to 30% were seen once. The source material was PBMCs, mostly from graft donor cells, sampled 360 days after TCRalphabeta/CD19-depleted stem cell transplant. These receptors all come from a female patient aged 2-15 years who had a stem cell transplant for congenital amegakaryocytic thrombocytopenia, so the T cells may come from the graft donor.

This clonotype was seen ten or more times. This rearrangement joins TRBV3-1 to TRBJ1-5; D is uncertain. Deletions cut 4 bases from V and 4 bases from J, with 8 bases between. The CDR3 has 13 residues. From germline, CDR1 is LGHDT and CDR2 YNNKEL (reference sequence). CDR3 region: CASSRYRNQPQHF. CDR3 DNA sequence: TGTGCCAGCAGCCGATACAGAAATCAGCCCCAGCATTTT.

This chain uses TRBV2 with TRBJ2-3, with 12 positions matching TRBD1. From germline, CDR1 is SNHLY and CDR2 FYNNEI. With 11 bases clipped from V and 6 bases from J, the junction kept 9 bases outside the gene matches. This CDR3 is 14 amino acids long. CDR3 in amino acids: CAVGSGQGADTQYF. The CDR3 nucleotides are TGTGCCGTCGGATCGGGACAGGGGGCTGATACGCAGTATTTT.

The sample holds a few counts of this clonotype. The chain employs TRBV25-1 and TRBJ2-6; D not certain. Trimming took off 3 bases at V and 0 bases at J, with 3 bases between the two ends. Germline lookup yields CDR1 MGHDK and CDR2 SYGVNS. The CDR3 spans 14 residues. CDR3 loop: CASSDFSGANVLTF. In DNA, the CDR3 is TGTGCCAGCAGTGACTTCTCTGGGGCCAACGTCCTGACTTTC.

The V and J genes are TRBV13 and TRBJ2-2; 10 nucleotides match TRBD2. The CDR3 is 18 amino acids. Germline trimming cut 2 bases from V and 0 bases from J; bases unmatched to any gene: 6. Germline CDR1 and CDR2: PRHDT and FYEKMQ (reference sequence). CDR3 in amino acids: CASSLLRSGRANTGELFF. The CDR3, as DNA: TGTGCCAGCAGCTTACTTAGAAGCGGGAGGGCGAACACCGGGGAGCTGTTTTTT.

Here the CDR3 reads CASSPQTGVRSGELFF. The CDR3 nucleotides are TGTGCCAGCAGCCCCCAGACAGGGGTGAGATCCGGGGAGCTGTTTTTT. This chain connects TRBV5-6 to TRBJ2-2; 8 nucleotides align to TRBD1. The CDR3 consists of 16 residues. The V segment lost 4 bases and the J segment 6 bases; nucleotides outside the gene matches: 11. Germline V CDR1 and CDR2: SGHDT, YYEEEE.

The chain recombines TRBV20-1 with TRBJ2-1; 10 bases match TRBD2. The CDR3 covers 13 residues. The J segment lost 8 bases and the V segment lost 5 bases, leaving 6 bases of the junction unmatched. Looked up from germline, CDR1 is DFQATT and CDR2 is SNEGSKA (reference sequence). CDR3: CSAPSGGVDEQFF. CDR3 sequence (DNA): TGCAGTGCTCCTAGCGGGGGTGTCGATGAGCAGTTCTTC.

The rearrangement joins TRBV25-1 to TRBJ2-1; D perhaps matches TRBD1 (6 bases). Trimming took off 6 bases at V and 4 bases at J, with 19 bases between the two ends. Per germline, CDR1 MGHDK and CDR2 SYGVNS. There are 16 residues in the CDR3. The CDR3 DNA sequence: TGTGCCAGCAGGCCCCGACAAGGGGGAACTTACAATGAGCAGTTCTTC. Translating it yields CASRPRQGGTYNEQFF.

This chain links TRBV18 with TRBJ2-7, with D uncertain. V was trimmed by 1 base and J by 3 bases, leaving 16 bases between them. CDR3 length: 16 residues. Germline loops: CDR1 KGHSH, CDR2 LQKENI. The CDR3 region has the DNA TGTGCCAGCTCACCACTCCTCTCACAGAGAAACTACGAGCAGTACTTC. Translating gives CASSPLLSQRNYEQYF.

This clonotype has more than one count but fewer than ten. The rearrangement uses TRBV5-1 and TRBJ1-1, with D maybe TRBD1 (6 bases). The germline CDR1 and CDR2 sequences are SGHRS and YFSETQ. This CDR3 region has 14 residues. V was shortened by 5 bases and J by 1 base, with 12 bases between the two germline ends. The CDR3 loop is CASRSPGQNTEAFF. CDR3 bases: TGCGCCAGCAGGTCCCCGGGACAGAACACTGAAGCTTTCTTT.

This clonotype was seen repeatedly, ten times or more. The rearrangement links TRBV29-1 to TRBJ2-7; D could derive from TRBD1 or TRBD2 (5 bases each). Germline CDR1 SQVTM, CDR2 ANQGSEA. This CDR3 spans 10 amino acids. Trimming stripped 4 bases from V and 5 bases from J, with 6 bases between. The CDR3 reads CSVVGDEQYF. The DNA for the CDR3 is TGCAGCGTTGTGGGGGACGAGCAGTACTTC.

This clonotype was detected a few times. This chain links TRBV12-3 or TRBV12-4 with TRBJ1-1; D gene ambiguous. Deletions cut 2 bases from V and 3 bases from J, with 10 bases between. This CDR3 spans 14 amino acids. CDR3 bases: TGTGCCAGCAGTTTATCCAGCGGATACACTGAAGCTTTCTTT. The encoded protein is CASSLSSGYTEAFF.

In this sample, this clonotype turned up a few times. The chain is built from TRBV30 and TRBJ2-1; 11 bases are shared with TRBD2. V dropped 2 bases and J dropped 3; count of bases not matched to a gene: 3. Germline CDR1 and CDR2: GTSNPN and SVGIG (reference sequence). CDR3 size: 15 residues. CDR3 sequence reads: CAWSPTSGVYNEQFF. The CDR3 DNA is TGTGCCTGGAGTCCGACTAGCGGGGTCTACAATGAGCAGTTCTTC.

V and J are TRBV6-1 and TRBJ2-7, with 9 bases identical to TRBD1. In germline, CDR1 is MNHNS, CDR2 SASEGT. The V and J ends lost 4 bases and 6 bases, in that order; junction bases with no gene match: 7. The CDR3 loop spans 14 amino acids. DNA of the CDR3: TGTGCCAGCAGTGGGCTCCGGACAGGGGTCGAGCAGTACTTC. As protein: CASSGLRTGVEQYF.

This clonotype showed up just a few times. The rearrangement links TRBV12-3 or TRBV12-4 to TRBJ2-1, with D possibly TRBD2 on 7 matching bases. V lost 6 bases to trimming and J lost 2 bases, with 14 bases between them. The length of the CDR3 is 15 residues. CDR3 region: CASRIRGGAYNEQFF. CDR3 coding DNA: TGTGCCAGCAGGATTAGAGGGGGGGCCTACAATGAGCAGTTCTTC.